This T cell receptor (beta chain) is from a study of blood T cell repertoires in COVID-19. Across the whole study: Whether acute or convalescent, the COVID-19 samples came from the United States, Italy and Spain.

This CDR3 has 13 residues. The trim removed 9 bases at V and 7 bases at J, leaving 11 bases unmatched. Germline CDR1 is SNHLY and CDR2 is FYNNEI. Original processing notes: Amplification from reference gene primers served as the basis for estimated nucleated cell counts. Some clones are missing from TCRdb's copy, which holds only in-frame ones; the method was immunoSEQ multiplex PCR. V, J and clone size were drawn from that table, and D and trimming were deduced from the DNA. The repertoire has roughly 250,000 clones, about 91% of them found once; the top ten carry roughly 1.2%. The J gene is TRBJ1-1, the V gene TRBV2; 7 bases match TRBD1. What was sequenced was PBMCs or T cells enriched from blood (not recorded which). This TCR came from a woman aged 40-49 years with acute COVID-19. CDR3 bases: TGTGCCAGATTTGTGGGACAGAGCTTTGAAGCTTTCTTT. It yields the protein CARFVGQSFEAFF.